Presented here are 7 T cell receptor beta chains from one specimen sequenced in a study of blood T cell repertoires in COVID-19. Some clones are missing from TCRdb's copy, which holds only in-frame ones; the method was immunoSEQ multiplex PCR. The table has 70,000 to 80,000 clones, 82% seen once. What was sequenced was peripheral blood. These receptor sequences come from a woman aged 80 or over with acute or convalescent COVID-19.

V gene TRBV18 combines with J gene TRBJ1-2; D unclear. V dropped 3 bases and J dropped 3 bases, with 11 bases sitting between them. The V gene's germline CDR1 is KGHSH and CDR2 LQKENI. The CDR3 runs 14 residues. The CDR3 region is CASSPVFPHYGYTF. The CDR3 nucleotides are TGTGCCAGCTCACCCGTATTCCCCCACTATGGCTACACCTTC.

The V call is TRBV14, the J call TRBJ1-6; the D gene is possibly TRBD1 (6 bases). V lost 1 base to trimming and J lost 4 bases, with 11 bases between them. CDR1 and CDR2 from the germline V gene are SGHDN and FVKESK. This CDR3 is built from 16 residues. The CDR3 loop reads CASSQGTGTYNSPLHF. DNA of the CDR3: TGTGCCAGCAGCCAAGGAACCGGGACATATAATTCACCCCTCCACTTT.

The CDR3 here is CASSVDPFGTSGRALGGELFF. CDR3 DNA: TGTGCCAGCAGCGTAGACCCTTTCGGGACTAGCGGGAGGGCCTTGGGCGGGGAGCTGTTTTTT. The V gene is TRBV9, the J gene TRBJ2-2, with TRBD2 matching 16 bases. V trimming: 0 bases; J trimming: 7 bases; junction bases outside the gene matches: 15. The CDR3 consists of 21 residues. CDR1 SGDLS and CDR2 YYNGEE come from the germline V gene.

This sequence joins TRBV5-4 and TRBJ2-3, with 10 bases fitting TRBD2. The CDR3 totals 19 residues. Germline values: CDR1 SGHNT, CDR2 YYREEE (reference sequence). The ends lost 0 bases at V and 0 bases at J; junction bases unmatched: 10. The CDR3 sequence: CASSLEGLAGGYSTDTQYF. Written as DNA, the CDR3 is TGTGCCAGCAGCTTGGAGGGGTTAGCGGGGGGATATAGCACAGATACGCAGTATTTT. Together with reference TRBV5-4 and TRBJ2-3, the CDR3 gives the full variable domain: ETGVTQSPTHLIKTRGQQVTLRCSSQSGHNTVSWYQQALGQGPQFIFQYYREEENGRGNFPPRFSGLQFPNYSSELNVNALELDDSALYLCASSLEGLAGGYSTDTQYFGPGTRLTVL.

J is TRBJ2-3 and V is TRBV11-3, with a weak D call TRBD2 (5 bases). The germline V gene encodes CDR1 SGHNT and CDR2 YENEEA. The CDR3 spans 15 residues. Trimming removed 0 bases from V and 4 bases from J, with 11 bases in between. Written as DNA, the CDR3 is TGTGCCAGCAGCTTAGATGGGAGTATCTCAGATACGCAGTATTTT. Amino acid sequence: CASSLDGSISDTQYF. The full variable domain, rest sourced from reference TRBV11-3 and TRBJ2-3, is EAGVVQSPRYKIIEKKQPVAFWCNPISGHNTLYWYLQNLGQGPELLIRYENEEAVDDSQLPKDRFSAERLKGVDSTLKIQPAELGDSAVYLCASSLDGSISDTQYFGPGTRLTVL.

The chain employs TRBV3-1 (or the pseudogene TRBV3-2) and TRBJ2-1; D perhaps matches TRBD2 (5 bases). The germline V and J ends were trimmed by 6 bases and 7 bases, with 16 bases remaining between them. The germline V gene has CDR1 LGHDT and CDR2 YNNKEL (reference sequence). This CDR3 comprises 14 residues. The CDR3 here is CASRTWNEGNEQFF. The CDR3 DNA reads TGTGCCAGCAGGACTTGGAACGAGGGAAATGAGCAGTTCTTC.

This sequence joins TRBV28 and TRBJ2-2, with D tentatively TRBD1 (6 bases). V lost 6 bases and J 4 bases, leaving 12 bases between the germline ends. This CDR3 is 14 amino acids long. CDR1 is MDHEN and CDR2 is SYDVKM in the germline V gene. The CDR3 protein is CASRRGKSTGELFF. CDR3 sequence (DNA): TGTGCCAGCAGGAGGGGGAAAAGCACCGGGGAGCTGTTTTTT.